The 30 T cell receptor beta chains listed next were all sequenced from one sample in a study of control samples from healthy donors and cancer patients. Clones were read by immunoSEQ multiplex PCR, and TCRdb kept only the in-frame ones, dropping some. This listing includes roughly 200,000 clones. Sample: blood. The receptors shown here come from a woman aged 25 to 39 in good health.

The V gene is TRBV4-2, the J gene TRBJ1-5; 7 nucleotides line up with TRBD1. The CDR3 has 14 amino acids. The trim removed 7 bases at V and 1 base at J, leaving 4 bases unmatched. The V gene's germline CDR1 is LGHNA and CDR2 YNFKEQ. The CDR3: CASKMTGSNQPQHF. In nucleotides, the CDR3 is TGTGCCAGCAAGATGACAGGGAGCAATCAGCCCCAGCATTTT.

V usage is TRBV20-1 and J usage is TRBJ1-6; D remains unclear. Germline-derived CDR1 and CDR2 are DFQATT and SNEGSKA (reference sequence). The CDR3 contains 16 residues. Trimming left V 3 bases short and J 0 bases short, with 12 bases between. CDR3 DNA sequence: TGCAGTGCTAGTTTAGCCGGGAGCTCCTATAATTCACCCCTCCACTTT. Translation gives CSASLAGSSYNSPLHF.

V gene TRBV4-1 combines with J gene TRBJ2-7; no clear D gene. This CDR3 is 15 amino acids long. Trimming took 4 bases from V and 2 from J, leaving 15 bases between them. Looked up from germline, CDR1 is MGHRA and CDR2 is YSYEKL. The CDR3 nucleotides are TGCGCCAGCAGCCCCACCGCGAGCGTCACCTACGAGCAGTACTTC. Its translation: CASSPTASVTYEQYF.

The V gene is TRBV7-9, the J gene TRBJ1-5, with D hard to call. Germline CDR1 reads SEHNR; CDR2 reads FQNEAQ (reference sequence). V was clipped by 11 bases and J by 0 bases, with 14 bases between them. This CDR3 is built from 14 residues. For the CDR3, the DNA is TGTGCCGGGTCTACGGAGTATAGCAATCAGCCCCAGCATTTT. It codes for CAGSTEYSNQPQHF.

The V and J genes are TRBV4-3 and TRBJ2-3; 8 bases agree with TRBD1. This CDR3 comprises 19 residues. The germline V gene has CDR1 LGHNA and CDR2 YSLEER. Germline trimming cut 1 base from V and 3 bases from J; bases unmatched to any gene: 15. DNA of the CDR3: TGCGCCAGCAGCCAAGTCCCTCTGTCGCGACAGGGGATAACAGATACGCAGTATTTT. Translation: CASSQVPLSRQGITDTQYF.

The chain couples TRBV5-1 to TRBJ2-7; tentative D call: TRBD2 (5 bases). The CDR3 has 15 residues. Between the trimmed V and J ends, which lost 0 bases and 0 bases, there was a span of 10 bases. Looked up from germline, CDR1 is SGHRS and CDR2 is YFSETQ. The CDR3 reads CASSLAREISYEQYF. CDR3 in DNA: TGCGCCAGCAGCTTGGCACGGGAAATCTCCTACGAGCAGTACTTC.

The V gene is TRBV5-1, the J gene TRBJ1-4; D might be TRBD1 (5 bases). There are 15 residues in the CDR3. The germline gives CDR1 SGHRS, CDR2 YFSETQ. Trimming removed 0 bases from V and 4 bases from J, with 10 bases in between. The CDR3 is CASSLAEGSNEKLFF. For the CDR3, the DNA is TGCGCCAGCAGCTTGGCCGAGGGGAGTAATGAAAAACTGTTTTTT.

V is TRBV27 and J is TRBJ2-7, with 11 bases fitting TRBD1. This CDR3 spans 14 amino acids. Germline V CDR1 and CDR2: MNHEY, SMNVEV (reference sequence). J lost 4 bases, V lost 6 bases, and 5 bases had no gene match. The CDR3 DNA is TGTGCCAGCAGCGCCGGGACAGGGGGTTACGAGCAGTACTTC. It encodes CASSAGTGGYEQYF.

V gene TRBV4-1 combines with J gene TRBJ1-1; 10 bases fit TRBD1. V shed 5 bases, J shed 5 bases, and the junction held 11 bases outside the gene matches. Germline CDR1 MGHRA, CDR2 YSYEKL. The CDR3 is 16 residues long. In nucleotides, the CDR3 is TGCGCCAGCAGCGCGACGACAGGGGGCCAAAGGACTGAAGCTTTCTTT. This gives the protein CASSATTGGQRTEAFF.

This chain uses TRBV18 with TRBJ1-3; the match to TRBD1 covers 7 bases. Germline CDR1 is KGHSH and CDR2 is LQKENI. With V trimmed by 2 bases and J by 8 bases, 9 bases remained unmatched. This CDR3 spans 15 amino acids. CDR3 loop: CASSPATGLRDTIYF. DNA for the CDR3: TGTGCCAGCTCACCAGCGACAGGGTTGAGGGACACCATATATTTT.

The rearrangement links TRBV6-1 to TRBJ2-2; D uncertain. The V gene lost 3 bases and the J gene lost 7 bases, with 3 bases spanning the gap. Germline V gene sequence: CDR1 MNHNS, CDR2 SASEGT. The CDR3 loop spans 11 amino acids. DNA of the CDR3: TGTGCCAGCAGTGAGTACGGGGAGCTGTTTTTT. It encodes CASSEYGELFF.

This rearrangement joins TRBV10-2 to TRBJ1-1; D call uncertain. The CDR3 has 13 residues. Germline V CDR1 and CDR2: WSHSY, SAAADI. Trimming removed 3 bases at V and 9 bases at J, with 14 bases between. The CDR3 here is CASSDRQIAKAFF. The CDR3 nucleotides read TGCGCCAGCAGTGACCGGCAGATTGCAAAAGCTTTCTTT.

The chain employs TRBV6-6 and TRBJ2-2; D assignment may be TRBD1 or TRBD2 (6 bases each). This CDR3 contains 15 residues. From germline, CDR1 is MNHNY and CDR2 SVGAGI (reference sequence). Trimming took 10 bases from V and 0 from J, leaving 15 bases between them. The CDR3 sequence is CAISGASPNTGELFF. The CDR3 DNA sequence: TGTGCCATCTCGGGGGCCAGCCCGAACACCGGGGAGCTGTTTTTT.

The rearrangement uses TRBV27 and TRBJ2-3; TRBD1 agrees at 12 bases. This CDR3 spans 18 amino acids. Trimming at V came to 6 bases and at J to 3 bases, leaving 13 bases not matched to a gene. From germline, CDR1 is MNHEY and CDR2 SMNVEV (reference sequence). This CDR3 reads CASSTRDRGRGVTDTQYF. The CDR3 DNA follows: TGTGCCAGCAGCACCCGGGACAGGGGGCGAGGTGTGACAGATACGCAGTATTTT.

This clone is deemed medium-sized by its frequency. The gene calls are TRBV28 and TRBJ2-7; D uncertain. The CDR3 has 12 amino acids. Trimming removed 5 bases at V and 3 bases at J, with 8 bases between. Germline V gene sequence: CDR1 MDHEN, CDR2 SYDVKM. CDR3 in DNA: TGTGCCAGCAGTATCCTCTACTACGAGCAGTACTTC. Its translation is CASSILYYEQYF. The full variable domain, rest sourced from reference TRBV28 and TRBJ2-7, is DVKVTQSSRYLVKRTGEKVFLECVQDMDHENMFWYRQDPGLGLRLIYFSYDVKMKEKGDIPEGYSVSREKKERFSLILESASTNQTSMYLCASSILYYEQYFGPGTRLTVT.

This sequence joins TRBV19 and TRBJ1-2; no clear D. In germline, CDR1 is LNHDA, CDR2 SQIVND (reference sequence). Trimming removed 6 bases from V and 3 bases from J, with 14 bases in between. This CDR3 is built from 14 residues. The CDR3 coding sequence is TGTGCCAGTAGCCTTGAGGGTCCATACTATGGCTACACCTTC. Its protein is CASSLEGPYYGYTF. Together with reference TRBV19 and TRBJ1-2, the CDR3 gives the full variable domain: DGGITQSPKYLFRKEGQNVTLSCEQNLNHDAMYWYRQDPGQGLRLIYYSQIVNDFQKGDIAEGYSVSREKKESFPLTVTSAQKNPTAFYLCASSLEGPYYGYTFGSGTRLTVV.

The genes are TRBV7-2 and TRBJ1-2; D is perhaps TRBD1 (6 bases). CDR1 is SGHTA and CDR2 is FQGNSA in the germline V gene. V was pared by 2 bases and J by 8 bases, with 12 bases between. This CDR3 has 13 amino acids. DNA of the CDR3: TGTGCCAGCAGCTTAATCTGGCAGGGGGGCTACACCTTC. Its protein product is CASSLIWQGGYTF. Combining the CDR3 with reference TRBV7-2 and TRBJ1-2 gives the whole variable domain GAGVSQSPSNKVTEKGKDVELRCDPISGHTALYWYRQSLGQGLEFLIYFQGNSAPDKSGLPSDRFSAERTGGSVSTLTIQRTQQEDSAVYLCASSLIWQGGYTFGSGTRLTVV.

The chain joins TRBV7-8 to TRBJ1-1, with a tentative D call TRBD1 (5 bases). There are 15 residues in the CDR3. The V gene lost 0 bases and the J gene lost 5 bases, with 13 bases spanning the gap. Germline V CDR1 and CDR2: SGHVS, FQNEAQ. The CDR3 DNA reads TGTGCCAGCAGCTTAGCGCGGGGCAGGACGACTGAAGCTTTCTTT. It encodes CASSLARGRTTEAFF.

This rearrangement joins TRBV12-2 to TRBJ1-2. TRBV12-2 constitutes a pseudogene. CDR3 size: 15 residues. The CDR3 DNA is TGTGCAAGTCGCTTAGTGCTCCAGATAGACGGTGGCTACACCTTC. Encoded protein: CASRLVLQIDGGYTF.

The CDR3 region has the DNA TGCGCCAGCAGCTTGGTGGCGGGACTAGGGGCGTGGGATGAGCAGTTCTTC. Protein: CASSLVAGLGAWDEQFF. The chain is built from TRBV5-1 and TRBJ2-1, with TRBD2 matching over 8 bases. The CDR3 sequence is 17 residues long. J gave up 8 bases and V 0 bases, and 13 bases lay outside the gene matches. The germline gives CDR1 SGHRS, CDR2 YFSETQ.

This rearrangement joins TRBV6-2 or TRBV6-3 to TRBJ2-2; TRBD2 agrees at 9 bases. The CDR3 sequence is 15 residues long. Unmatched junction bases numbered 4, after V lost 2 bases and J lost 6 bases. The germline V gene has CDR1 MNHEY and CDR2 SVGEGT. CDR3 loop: CASSYAGGIAGELFF. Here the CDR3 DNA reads TGTGCCAGCAGTTACGCGGGGGGGATCGCCGGGGAGCTGTTTTTT.

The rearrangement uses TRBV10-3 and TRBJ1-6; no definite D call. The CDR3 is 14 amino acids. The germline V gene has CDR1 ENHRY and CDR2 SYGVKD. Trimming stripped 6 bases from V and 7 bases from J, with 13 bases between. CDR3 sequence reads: CAIRGRQDNSPLHF. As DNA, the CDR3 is TGTGCCATCAGAGGACGACAAGACAATTCACCCCTCCACTTT.

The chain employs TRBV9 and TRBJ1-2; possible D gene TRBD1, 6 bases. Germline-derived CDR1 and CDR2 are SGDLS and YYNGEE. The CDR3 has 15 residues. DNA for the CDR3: TGTGAGGGGTCCGACTTAACAGGGAATAACTATGGCTACACCTTC. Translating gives CEGSDLTGNNYGYTF.

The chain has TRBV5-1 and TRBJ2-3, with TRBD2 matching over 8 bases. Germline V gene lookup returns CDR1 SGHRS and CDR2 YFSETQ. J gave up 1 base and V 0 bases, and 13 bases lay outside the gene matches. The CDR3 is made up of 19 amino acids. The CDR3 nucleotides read TGCGCCAGCAGCTTGGAATCTCGTTTCGGGACTAGAGGCACAGATACGCAGTATTTT. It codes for CASSLESRFGTRGTDTQYF.

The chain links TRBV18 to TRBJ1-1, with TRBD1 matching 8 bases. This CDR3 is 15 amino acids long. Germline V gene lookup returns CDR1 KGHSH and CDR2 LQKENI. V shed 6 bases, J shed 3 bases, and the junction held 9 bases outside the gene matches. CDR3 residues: CASSRGTGGHTEAFF. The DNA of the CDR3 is TGTGCCAGCTCTCGTGGGACAGGAGGGCACACTGAAGCTTTCTTT.

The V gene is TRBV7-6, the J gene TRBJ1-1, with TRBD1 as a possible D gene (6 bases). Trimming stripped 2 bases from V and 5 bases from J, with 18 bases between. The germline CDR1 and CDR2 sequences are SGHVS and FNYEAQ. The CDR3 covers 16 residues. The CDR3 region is CASSLSGGAGITEAFF. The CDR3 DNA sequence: TGTGCCAGCAGCTTATCGGGGGGCGCAGGGATAACTGAAGCTTTCTTT.

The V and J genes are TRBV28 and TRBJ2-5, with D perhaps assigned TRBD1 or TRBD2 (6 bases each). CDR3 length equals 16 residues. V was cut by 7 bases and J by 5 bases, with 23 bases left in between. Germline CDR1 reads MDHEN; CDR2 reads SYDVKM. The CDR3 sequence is CASTIVGGQVVETQYF. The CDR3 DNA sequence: TGTGCCAGCACCATTGTTGGGGGGCAAGTCGTGGAGACCCAGTACTTC.

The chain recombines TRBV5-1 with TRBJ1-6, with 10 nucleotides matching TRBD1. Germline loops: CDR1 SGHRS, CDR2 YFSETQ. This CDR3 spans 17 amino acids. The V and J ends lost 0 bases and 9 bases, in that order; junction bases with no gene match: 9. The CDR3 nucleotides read TGCGCCAGCAGCTTGGCCGGGGGGACAGGGGTAGGTTCACCCCTCCACTTT. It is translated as CASSLAGGTGVGSPLHF. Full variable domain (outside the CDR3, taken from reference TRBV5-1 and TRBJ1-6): KAGVTQTPRYLIKTRGQQVTLSCSPISGHRSVSWYQQTPGQGLQFLFEYFSETQRNKGNFPGRFSGRQFSNSRSEMNVSTLELGDSALYLCASSLAGGTGVGSPLHFGNGTRLTVT.

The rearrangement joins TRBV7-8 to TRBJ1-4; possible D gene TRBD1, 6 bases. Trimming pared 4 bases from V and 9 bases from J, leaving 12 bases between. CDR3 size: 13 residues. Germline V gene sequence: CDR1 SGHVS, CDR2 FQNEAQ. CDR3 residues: CASSSNREQKLFF. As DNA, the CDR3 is TGTGCCAGCAGCTCCAACAGGGAGCAAAAACTGTTTTTT.

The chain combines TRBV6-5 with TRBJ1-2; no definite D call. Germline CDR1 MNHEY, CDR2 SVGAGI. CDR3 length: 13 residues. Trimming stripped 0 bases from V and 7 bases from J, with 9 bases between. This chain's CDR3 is CASSYSATAGYTF. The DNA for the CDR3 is TGTGCCAGCAGTTACTCGGCAACCGCTGGCTACACCTTC.